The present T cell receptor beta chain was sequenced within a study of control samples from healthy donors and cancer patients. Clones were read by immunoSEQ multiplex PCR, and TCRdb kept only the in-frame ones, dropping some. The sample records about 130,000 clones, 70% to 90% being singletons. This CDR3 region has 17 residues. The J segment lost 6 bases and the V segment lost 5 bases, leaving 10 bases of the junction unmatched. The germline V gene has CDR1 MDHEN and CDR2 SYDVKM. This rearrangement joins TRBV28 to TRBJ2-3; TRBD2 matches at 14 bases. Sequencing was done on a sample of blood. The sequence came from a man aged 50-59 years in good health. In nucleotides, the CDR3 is TGTGCCAGCAGTCCCCTGGGACTAGCGGGGGCGGGTGATACGCAGTATTTT. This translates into CASSPLGLAGAGDTQYF.